This T cell receptor (beta chain) was obtained from a study of metastatic and nonmetastatic thyroid tumors. Among the patients, none had received any treatment before thyroid surgery. Original processing notes: Between-group CDR3 differences, defined by clinicopathological status, yielded a distant-metastasis classifier for papillary thyroid cancer. MiXCR reprocessed the PCR reads for TCRdb. The V and J calls and clone size come from TCRdb's table, not from the authors' own analysis. This sample has about 7,600 clones, with 25% to 30% found just once. The V gene's germline CDR1 is LNHDA and CDR2 SQIVND (reference sequence). This CDR3 is built from 15 residues. V was shortened by 0 bases and J by 1 base, with 8 bases between the two germline ends. The sample holds many counts of this clone.

This clonotype was obtained from a female donor with papillary thyroid cancer or a benign thyroid nodule (not recorded which). Some clones in this sample may be carry-over from other donors' samples. The source material was adjacent normal tissue. The rearrangement joins TRBV19 to TRBJ2-3; the D is unclear. The CDR3 nucleotides are TGTGCCAGTAGTATAGATCGGGTTCGCACAGATACGCAGTATTTT. Its protein is CASSIDRVRTDTQYF.